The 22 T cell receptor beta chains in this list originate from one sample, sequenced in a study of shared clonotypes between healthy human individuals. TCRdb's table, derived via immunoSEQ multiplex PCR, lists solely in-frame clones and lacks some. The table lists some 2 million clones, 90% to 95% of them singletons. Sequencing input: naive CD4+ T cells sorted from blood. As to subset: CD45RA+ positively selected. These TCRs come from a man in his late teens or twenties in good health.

The CDR3 DNA sequence: TGTGCCAGCAGTTTAACTAGCGGGGGCCCGGGCTGGAATGAGCAGTTCTTC. Translation gives CASSLTSGGPGWNEQFF. The rearrangement links TRBV27 to TRBJ2-1, with TRBD2 identical over 11 bases. The CDR3 totals 17 residues. The germline V gene has CDR1 MNHEY and CDR2 SMNVEV (reference sequence). Trimming at V came to 2 bases and at J to 7 bases, leaving 10 bases not matched to a gene.

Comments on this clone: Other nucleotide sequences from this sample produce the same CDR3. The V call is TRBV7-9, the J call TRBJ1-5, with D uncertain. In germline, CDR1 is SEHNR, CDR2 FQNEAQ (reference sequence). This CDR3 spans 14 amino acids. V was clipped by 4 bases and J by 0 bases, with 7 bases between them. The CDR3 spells CASSSDLSNQPQHF. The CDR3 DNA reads TGTGCCAGCAGCTCAGACCTTAGCAATCAGCCCCAGCATTTT.

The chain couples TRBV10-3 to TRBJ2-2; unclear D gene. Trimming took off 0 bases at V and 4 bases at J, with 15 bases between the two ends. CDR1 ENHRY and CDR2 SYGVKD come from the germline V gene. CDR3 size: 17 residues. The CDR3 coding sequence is TGTGCCATCAGTGAGTCGGTAGCTTCTCCGGGCACCGGGGAGCTGTTTTTT. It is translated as CAISESVASPGTGELFF.

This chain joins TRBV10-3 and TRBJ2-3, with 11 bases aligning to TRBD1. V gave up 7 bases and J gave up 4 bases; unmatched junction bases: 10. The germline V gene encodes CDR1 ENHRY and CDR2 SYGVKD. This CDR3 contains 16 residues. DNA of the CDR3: TGTGCCATCACCAGAACCCGGGACAGGGGGGCAGATACGCAGTATTTT. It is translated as CAITRTRDRGADTQYF.

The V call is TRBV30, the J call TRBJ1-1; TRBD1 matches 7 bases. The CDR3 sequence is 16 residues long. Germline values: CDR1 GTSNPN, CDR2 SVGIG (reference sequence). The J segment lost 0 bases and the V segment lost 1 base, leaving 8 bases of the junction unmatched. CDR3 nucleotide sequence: TGTGCCTGGAGTGAACGAGACAGGGCTATGAACACTGAAGCTTTCTTT. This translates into CAWSERDRAMNTEAFF. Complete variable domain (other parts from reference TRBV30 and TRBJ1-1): SQTIHQWPATLVQPVGSPLSLECTVEGTSNPNLYWYRQAAGRGLQLLFYSVGIGQISSEVPQNLSASRPQDRQFILSSKKLLLSDSGFYLCAWSERDRAMNTEAFFGQGTRLTVV.

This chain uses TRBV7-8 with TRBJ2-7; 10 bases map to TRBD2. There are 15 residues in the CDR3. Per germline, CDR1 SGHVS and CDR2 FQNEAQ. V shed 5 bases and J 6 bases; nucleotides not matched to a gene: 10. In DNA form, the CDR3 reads TGTGCCAGCAGCGCCCGGATAGCGGGAGGTGGCGAGCAGTACTTC. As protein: CASSARIAGGGEQYF.

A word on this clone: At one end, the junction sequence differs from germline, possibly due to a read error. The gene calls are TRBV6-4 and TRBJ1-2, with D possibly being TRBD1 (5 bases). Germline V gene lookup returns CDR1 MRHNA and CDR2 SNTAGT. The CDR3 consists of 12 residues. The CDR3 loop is CASSADGAGRYF. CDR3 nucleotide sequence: TGTGCCAGCAGTGCCGACGGGGCGGGGCGGTACTTC.

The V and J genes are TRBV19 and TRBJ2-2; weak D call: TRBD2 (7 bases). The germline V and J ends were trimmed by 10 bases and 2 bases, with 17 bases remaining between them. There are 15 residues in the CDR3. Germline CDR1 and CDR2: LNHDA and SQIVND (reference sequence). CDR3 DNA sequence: TGTGCCACTTCGGGGGGCTCAAGTAACACCGGGGAGCTGTTTTTT. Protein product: CATSGGSSNTGELFF.

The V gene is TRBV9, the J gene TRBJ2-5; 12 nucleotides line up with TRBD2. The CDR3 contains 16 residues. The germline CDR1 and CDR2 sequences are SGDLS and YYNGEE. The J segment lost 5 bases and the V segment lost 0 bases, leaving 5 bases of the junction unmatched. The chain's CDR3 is CASSVGLAGEGETQYF. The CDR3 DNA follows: TGTGCCAGCAGCGTAGGACTAGCGGGAGAGGGTGAGACCCAGTACTTC.

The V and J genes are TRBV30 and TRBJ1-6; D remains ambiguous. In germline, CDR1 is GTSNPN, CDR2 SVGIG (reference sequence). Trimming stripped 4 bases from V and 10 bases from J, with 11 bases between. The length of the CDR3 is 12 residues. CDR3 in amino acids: CAWNAAGSPLHF. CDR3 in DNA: TGTGCCTGGAACGCAGCGGGATCACCCCTCCACTTT.

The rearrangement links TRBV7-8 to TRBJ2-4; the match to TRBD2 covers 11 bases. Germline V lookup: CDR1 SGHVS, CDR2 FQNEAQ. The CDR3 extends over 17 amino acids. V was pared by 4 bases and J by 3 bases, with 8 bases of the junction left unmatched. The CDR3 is CASSSPGLADFKNIQYF. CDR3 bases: TGTGCCAGCAGCTCTCCGGGACTAGCGGACTTCAAAAACATTCAGTACTTC.

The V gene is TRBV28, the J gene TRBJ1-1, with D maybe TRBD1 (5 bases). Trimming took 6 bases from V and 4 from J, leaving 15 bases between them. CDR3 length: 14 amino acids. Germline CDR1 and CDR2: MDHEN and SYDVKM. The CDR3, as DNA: TGTGCCAGCAGAATCGTGGGACTAGGCACTGAAGCTTTCTTT. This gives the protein CASRIVGLGTEAFF.

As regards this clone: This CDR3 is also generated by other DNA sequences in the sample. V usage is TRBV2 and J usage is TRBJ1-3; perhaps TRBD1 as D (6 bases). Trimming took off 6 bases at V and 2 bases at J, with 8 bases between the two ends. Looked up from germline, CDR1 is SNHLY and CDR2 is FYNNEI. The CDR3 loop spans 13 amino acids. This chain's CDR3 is CASRYRAGNTIYF. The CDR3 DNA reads TGTGCCAGCAGGTACAGGGCTGGAAACACCATATATTTT.

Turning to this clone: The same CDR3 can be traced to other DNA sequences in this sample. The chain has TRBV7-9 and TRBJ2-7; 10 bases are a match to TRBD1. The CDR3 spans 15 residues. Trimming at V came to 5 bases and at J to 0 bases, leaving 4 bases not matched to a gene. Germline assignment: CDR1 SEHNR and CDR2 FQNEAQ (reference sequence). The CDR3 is CASSNRDRGSYEQYF. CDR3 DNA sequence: TGTGCCAGCAGCAACCGGGACAGGGGCTCCTACGAGCAGTACTTC.

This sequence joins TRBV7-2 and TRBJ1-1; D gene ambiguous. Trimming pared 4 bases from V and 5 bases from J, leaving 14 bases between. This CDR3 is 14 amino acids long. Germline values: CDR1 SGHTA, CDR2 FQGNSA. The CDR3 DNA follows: TGTGCCAGCAGCTCGGAGACGGGGAGGACTGAAGCTTTCTTT. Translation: CASSSETGRTEAFF.

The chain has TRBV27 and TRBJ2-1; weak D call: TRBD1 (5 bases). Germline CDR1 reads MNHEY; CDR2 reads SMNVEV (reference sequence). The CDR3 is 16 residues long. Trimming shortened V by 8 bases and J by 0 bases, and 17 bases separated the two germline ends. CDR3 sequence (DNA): TGTGCCAGCGTCGCAGACAGTCCGAGCTCCTACAATGAGCAGTTCTTC. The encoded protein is CASVADSPSSYNEQFF.

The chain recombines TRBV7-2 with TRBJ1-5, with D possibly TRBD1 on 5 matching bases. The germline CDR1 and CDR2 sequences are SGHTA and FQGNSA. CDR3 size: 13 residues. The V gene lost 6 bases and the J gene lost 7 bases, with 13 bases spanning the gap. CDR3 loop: CASSFVRGQPQHF. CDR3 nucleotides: TGTGCCAGCAGTTTCGTTCGGGGCCAGCCCCAGCATTTT. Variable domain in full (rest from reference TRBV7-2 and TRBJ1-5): GAGVSQSPSNKVTEKGKDVELRCDPISGHTALYWYRQSLGQGLEFLIYFQGNSAPDKSGLPSDRFSAERTGGSVSTLTIQRTQQEDSAVYLCASSFVRGQPQHFGDGTRLSIL.

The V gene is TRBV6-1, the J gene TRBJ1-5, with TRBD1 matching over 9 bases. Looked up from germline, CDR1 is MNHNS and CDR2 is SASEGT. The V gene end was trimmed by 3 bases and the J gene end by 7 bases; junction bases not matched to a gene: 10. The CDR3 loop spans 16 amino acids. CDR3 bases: TGTGCCAGCAGTGACCTGGGGACAGGGATTCAACAGCCCCAGCATTTT. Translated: CASSDLGTGIQQPQHF.

DNA for the CDR3: TGCGCCAGCAGCTGGGACGGGAGCTATGGCTACACCTTC. As protein: CASSWDGSYGYTF. This chain uses TRBV5-1 with TRBJ1-2; possible D gene TRBD1, 5 bases. The CDR3 length is 13 residues. The germline gives CDR1 SGHRS, CDR2 YFSETQ. Trimming cost V 3 bases and J 4 bases, with 10 bases left between them.

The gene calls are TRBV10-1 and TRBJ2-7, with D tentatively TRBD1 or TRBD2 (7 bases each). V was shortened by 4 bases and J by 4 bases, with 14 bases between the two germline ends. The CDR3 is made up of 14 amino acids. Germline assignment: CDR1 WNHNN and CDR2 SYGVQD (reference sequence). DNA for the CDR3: TGCGCCAGCAGTGCGGACAGGCGGGGGTACGAGCAGTACTTC. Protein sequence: CASSADRRGYEQYF.

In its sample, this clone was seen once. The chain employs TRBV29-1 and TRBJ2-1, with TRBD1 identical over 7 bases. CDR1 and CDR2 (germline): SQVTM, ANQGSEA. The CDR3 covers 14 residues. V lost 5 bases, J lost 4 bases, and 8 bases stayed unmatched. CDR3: CSVNRDREYNEQFF. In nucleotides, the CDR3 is TGCAGCGTTAACCGGGACAGAGAATACAATGAGCAGTTCTTC.

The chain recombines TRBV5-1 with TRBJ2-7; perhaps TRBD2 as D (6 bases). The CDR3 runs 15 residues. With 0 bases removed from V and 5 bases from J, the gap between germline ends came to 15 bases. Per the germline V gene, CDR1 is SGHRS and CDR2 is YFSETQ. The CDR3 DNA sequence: TGCGCCAGCAGCTTGGATCCGGGACTGAGGGACGAGCAGTACTTC. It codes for CASSLDPGLRDEQYF.